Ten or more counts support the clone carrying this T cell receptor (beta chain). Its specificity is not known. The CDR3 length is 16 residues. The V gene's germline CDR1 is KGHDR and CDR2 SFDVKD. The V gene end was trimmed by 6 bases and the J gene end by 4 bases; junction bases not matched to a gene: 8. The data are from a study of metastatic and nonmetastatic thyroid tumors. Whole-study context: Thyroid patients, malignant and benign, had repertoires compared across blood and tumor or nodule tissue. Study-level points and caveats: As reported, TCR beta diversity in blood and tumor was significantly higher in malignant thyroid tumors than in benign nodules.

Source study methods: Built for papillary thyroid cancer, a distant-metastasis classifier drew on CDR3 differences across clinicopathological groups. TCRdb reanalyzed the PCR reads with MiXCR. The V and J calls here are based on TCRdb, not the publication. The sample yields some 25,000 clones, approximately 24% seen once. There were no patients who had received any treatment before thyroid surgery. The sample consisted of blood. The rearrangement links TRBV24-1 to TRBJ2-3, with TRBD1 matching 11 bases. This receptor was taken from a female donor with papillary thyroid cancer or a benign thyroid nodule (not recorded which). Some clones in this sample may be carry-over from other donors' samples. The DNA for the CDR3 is TGTGCCACCAGTCACTCACCGGGACAGGGGGCAGATACGCAGTATTTT. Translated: CATSHSPGQGADTQYF.